This TCR beta chain is from a study of low-dose radiotherapy and immunotherapy resistance in tumors. On the study more broadly: A dose of 0.5 Gy per fraction was delivered to Cohort 1 every 2 weeks, for a total of 6.5 Gy. One day before radiation and immunotherapy, intravenous cyclophosphamide 200 mg/m2 was administered, with this repeated every two weeks.

Time point defined: before trial treatment. Donors were dosed with nivolumab and ipilimumab; they also received aspirin, low-dose cyclophosphamide and low-dose radiotherapy. TRAV- and TRBV-specific primers, spanning alpha and beta chains, primed first-strand cDNA. TCR amplification ran 20 PCR cycles using constant-region and V-primer adapter primers. One entry per CDR3 protein, called by TCRdb with MiXCR from the reads. Of tens of thousands of distinct CDR3 sequences in the sample, roughly 24% are singletons; the top ten hold approximately 5.3%. This clonotype came up many times. V was clipped by 2 bases and J by 2 bases; unmatched bases: 8. The CDR3 is 18 amino acids. Germline V CDR1 and CDR2: KGHDR, SFDVKD.

The specimen comprised PBMCs, sampled before treatment. This clonotype was sampled from a male donor with prostate cancer. This sequence joins TRBV24-1 and TRBJ2-1, with 10 bases aligning to TRBD2. The CDR3 reads CATSDSTVAGGPYNEQFF. The CDR3 coding sequence is TGTGCCACCAGTGATTCAACCGTAGCGGGAGGCCCCTACAATGAGCAGTTCTTC.